This T cell receptor (beta chain) was sequenced for a study of T cell responses to AZD1222 COVID-19 vaccine. On this clone itself: Its antigen is currently unknown.

Data came from immunoSEQ multiplex PCR; TCRdb stores just in-frame clones and leaves some out. In the table there are about 95,000 clones, less than 90% of which are singletons. Study findings and constraints: Just a handful of people given AZD1222 tested seropositive at baseline.

V gave up 6 bases and J gave up 0 bases, with 11 bases separating them. CDR1 SGHAT and CDR2 FQDESV come from the germline V gene (reference sequence). The CDR3 covers 14 residues. The sequenced sample was peripheral blood, obtained on day 0 of AZD1222 vaccination. This chain joins TRBV11-1 and TRBJ2-5, with D possibly being TRBD2 (5 bases). This TCR was recovered from an adult in good health. The chain's CDR3 is CASRAAGYQETQYF. CDR3 sequence (DNA): TGTGCCAGCAGAGCGGCGGGTTACCAAGAGACCCAGTACTTC.